Listed below are T cell receptor beta chains from one sample, sequenced in a study of OX40 agonist ivuxolimab in advanced cancers. Data came from immunoSEQ multiplex PCR; TCRdb stores just in-frame clones and leaves some out. Of about 79,000 clones detected, 85% to 90% appear once; the ten largest clones hold about an eighth. This specimen was CD4+ or CD8+ T cells sorted from blood, taken in a trial of the OX40 agonist ivuxolimab. These receptors were collected from an adult with an advanced solid tumor such as melanoma, head and neck, liver or kidney cancer. Each CDR3 is given with its conserved first and last residue. A D gene is named only where the DNA matches it firmly. Clone size appears in some rows only: once, few, many, or a class for an expanded clone.

TRBV13	TRBD2	TRBJ2-7	.	TGTGCCAGCAGCTCCCCCACTAGCGGGGGCCCCTACGAGCAGTACTTC	CASSSPTSGGPYEQYF
TRBV29-1	TRBD1	TRBJ2-1	few	TGCAGCGTTGCGACGGGACAGGGCATTGAGCAGTTCTTC	CSVATGQGIEQFF
TRBV23-1	.	TRBJ2-3	few	TGCGCCAGCAGTCAATCGGGGGATACGCAGTATTTT	CASSQSGDTQYF
TRBV10-3	.	TRBJ2-1	.	TGTGCCATCAGTGAGTTGGCTGAGCAGTTCTTC	CAISELAEQFF
TRBV28	TRBD2	TRBJ2-3	few	TGTGCCAGCAGCACGAGGACTAGCGGGAGGATAACAGATACGCAGTATTTT	CASSTRTSGRITDTQYF
TRBV7-9	.	TRBJ1-4	.	TGTGCCAGCAGCCCTACAGCTACTAATGAAAAACTGTTTTTT	CASSPTATNEKLFF
TRBV6-5	.	TRBJ2-7	.	TGTGCCAGCAGTGAAGACCGCTACTTCGATCAGTACTTC	CASSEDRYFDQYF
TRBV2	.	TRBJ2-1	.	TGTGCCAGCAGTGATTTGCGACTAGAGTACAATGAGCAGTTCTTC	CASSDLRLEYNEQFF
TRBV2	.	TRBJ1-5	once	TGTGCCAGCAGTGATTGGGCCTCGAATCAGCCCCAGCATTTT	CASSDWASNQPQHF
TRBV30	.	TRBJ1-6	.	TGTGCCTGCAAGGGGGAATATAATTCACCCCTCCACTTT	CACKGEYNSPLHF
TRBV5-1	.	TRBJ2-2	.	TGCGCCAGCAGCTTGGACAGGGAGGCCACCGGGGAGCTGTTTTTT	CASSLDREATGELFF
TRBV29-1	TRBD2	TRBJ2-7	.	TGCAGCGTTGCAACTAGCGGGAGTTACGAGCAGTACTTC	CSVATSGSYEQYF
TRBV5-4	.	TRBJ2-5	.	TGTGCCAGCAGCCCCGACAGTATGGATAGGGAGACCCAGTACTTC	CASSPDSMDRETQYF
TRBV21-1	.	TRBJ2-6	.	TGTGCCAGCAGCCCTTGGAGGGCAGGGGCCAACGTCCTGACTTTC	CASSPWRAGANVLTF
TRBV15	.	TRBJ1-5	.	TGTGCCACCATCACCTGGGCAGCGCAGCCCCAGCATTTT	CATITWAAQPQHF
TRBV4-1	TRBD1	TRBJ1-2	.	TGCGCCAGCAGCCCTTGGGACAGCTCAAACTATGGCTACACCTTC	CASSPWDSSNYGYTF
TRBV7-3	.	TRBJ1-2	.	TGTGCCAGCAGCTTAGGGCCAGGGGATGGCTACACCTTC	CASSLGPGDGYTF
TRBV15	.	TRBJ2-7	.	TGTGCCACCCTTTTCGGGATCTACGAGCAGTACTTC	CATLFGIYEQYF